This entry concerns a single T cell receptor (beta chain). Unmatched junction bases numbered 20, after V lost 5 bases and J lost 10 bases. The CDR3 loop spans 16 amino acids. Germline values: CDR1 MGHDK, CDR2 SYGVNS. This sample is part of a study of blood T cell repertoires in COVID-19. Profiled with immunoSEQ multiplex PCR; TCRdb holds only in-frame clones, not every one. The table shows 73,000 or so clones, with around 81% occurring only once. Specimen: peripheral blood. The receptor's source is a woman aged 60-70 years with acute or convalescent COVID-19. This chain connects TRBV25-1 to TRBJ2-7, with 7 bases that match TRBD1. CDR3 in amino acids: CASSPLPGTALITQYF. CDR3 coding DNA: TGTGCCAGCAGTCCTCTCCCCGGGACAGCCCTCATTACTCAGTACTTC.